Below, 25 T cell receptor beta chains from the same sample are listed, as sequenced in a study of blood T cells in healthy people across ages. It was with a sample-barcoded 5' primer and a J-beta primer mix that a second PCR of about 7 to 12 cycles was run. TCRdb fed the 5' RACE reads into MiXCR, producing one record per CDR3 protein. The table lists hundreds of thousands of distinct CDR3 sequences, around 30% of them singletons. Sequenced input: blood. The source of these receptors is a woman aged 80 or older in good health.

This clonotype was observed many times. This rearrangement joins TRBV7-2 to TRBJ2-1, with TRBD2 identical over 13 bases. Germline trimming cut 0 bases from V and 7 bases from J; bases unmatched to any gene: 6. Per germline, CDR1 SGHTA and CDR2 FQGNSA. The CDR3 has 17 residues. For the CDR3, the DNA is TGTGCCAGCAGCTTAGCTAGGACTAGCGGGGGACGAAATGAGCAGTTCTTC. Its protein product is CASSLARTSGGRNEQFF.

This clonotype was counted only a few times. V usage is TRBV21-1 and J usage is TRBJ2-7; TRBD1, the table's D call, lacks a check against the DNA. TRBV21-1 is reported as a pseudogene. The CDR3 runs to 15 residues. CDR3 in amino acids: CASSKAPTGDYEQYF. The CDR3 coding sequence is TGTGCCAGCAGCAAAGCTCCGACAGGGGACTACGAGCAGTACTTC.

This clonotype was detected only a few times. The chain uses TRBV5-5 and TRBJ1-1; 7 nucleotides line up with TRBD1. Trimming cost V 3 bases and J 4 bases; bases outside gene matches: 12. Germline values: CDR1 SGHKS, CDR2 YYEKEE (reference sequence). The CDR3 length is 16 residues. DNA of the CDR3: TGTGCCAGCAGCTGGCGGACAGGACAAACGAGCACTGAAGCTTTCTTT. Translated: CASSWRTGQTSTEAFF.

This clonotype was seen ten or more times. This chain uses TRBV20-1 with TRBJ2-6; the D gene could be TRBD1 or TRBD2 (5 bases each). The V gene lost 6 bases and the J gene lost 2 bases, with 11 bases spanning the gap. Germline V gene data show CDR1 as DFQATT and CDR2 as SNEGSKA (reference sequence). The CDR3 consists of 14 residues. Here the CDR3 reads CSASRGTGANVLTF. CDR3 DNA sequence: TGCAGTGCCTCCCGGGGCACTGGGGCCAACGTCCTGACTTTC.

In this sample, this clonotype turned up a few times. The rearrangement joins TRBV5-1 to TRBJ1-2, with D hard to call. Trimming removed 0 bases from V and 3 bases from J, with 15 bases in between. In germline, CDR1 is SGHRS, CDR2 YFSETQ. CDR3 length equals 16 residues. CDR3 in amino acids: CASSLGGPQEDYGYTF. The CDR3 nucleotides read TGCGCCAGCAGCTTGGGTGGTCCTCAAGAGGACTATGGCTACACCTTC.

The V gene is TRBV3-1, the J gene TRBJ1-1; no clear D gene. The germline gives CDR1 LGHDT, CDR2 YNNKEL (reference sequence). The CDR3 contains 13 residues. The V end lost 3 bases, the J end lost 6 bases, and 11 bases lay between the germline ends. CDR3 sequence: CASSQTKSAEAFF. DNA for the CDR3: TGTGCCAGCAGCCAGACGAAGAGCGCTGAAGCTTTCTTT.

Of note for this clonotype: A much larger clone differs from this one at a single base, so this may be a read error. This chain links TRBV7-9 with TRBJ2-6, with TRBD1 as a possible D gene (5 bases). The V gene's germline CDR1 is SEHNR and CDR2 FQNEAQ (reference sequence). The CDR3 is 17 amino acids. The CDR3 DNA reads as TGTGCCAGCAGACCCGGGCTCTTTTCATCTGGGGCCAACGTCCCGACTTTC. The encoded protein is CASRPGLFSSGANVPTF.

Comment on this clonotype: A read error may account for a junction end that differs from germline. The V and J genes are TRBV12-3 or TRBV12-4 and TRBJ2-5; possibly TRBD2 for D (5 bases). The CDR3 spans 15 residues. The CDR3 nucleotides read TGTGCTAGCAGTTTAGCGCTGGGGAGCCAAGAGACCCAGTACTTC. It translates to CASSLALGSQETQYF.

This clonotype was seen at least ten times. The rearrangement uses TRBV7-2 and TRBJ2-1; the D is unclear. Trimming removed 5 bases from V and 8 bases from J, with 13 bases in between. Germline CDR1 SGHTA, CDR2 FQGNSA. This CDR3 comprises 13 residues. In DNA form, the CDR3 reads TGTGCCAGCAGCAACCCGGTTGTGGATGAGCAGTTCTTC. Protein product: CASSNPVVDEQFF.

In this sample, this clonotype turned up many times. V gene TRBV7-2 combines with J gene TRBJ2-3; no clear D. Germline CDR1 reads SGHTA; CDR2 reads FQGNSA. The CDR3 has 14 amino acids. V was trimmed by 3 bases and J by 0 bases, leaving 7 bases between them. Written as DNA, the CDR3 is TGTGCCAGCAGCTTTAGGTCTAGCACAGATACGCAGTATTTT. This encodes CASSFRSSTDTQYF.

For this clonotype: This may come from a read error, since a much larger clone is one base off. J is TRBJ2-5 and V is TRBV7-2, with D perhaps assigned TRBD1 or TRBD2 (5 bases each). The J call may be wrong; the DNA end is better matched by TRBJ2-1. Germline assignment: CDR1 SGHTA and CDR2 FQGNSA. The CDR3 has 15 residues. The CDR3 coding sequence is TGTGCCAGCAGCTTACGGGTATCGGGGCAAGAGACCCAGTTCTTC. Amino acids: CASSLRVSGQETQFF.

The J gene is TRBJ2-1, the V gene TRBV24-1; 9 nucleotides align to TRBD1. This CDR3 is built from 16 residues. Trimming cost V 4 bases and J 8 bases; bases outside gene matches: 11. Germline V gives CDR1 KGHDR, CDR2 SFDVKD. The CDR3 nucleotides read TGTGCCACCAGTGACCCCGGGACAGGGTCTGAAGATGAGCAGTTCTTC. Protein product: CATSDPGTGSEDEQFF.

The chain has TRBV12-3 or TRBV12-4 and TRBJ2-2; D not resolved. V shed 5 bases and J shed 13 bases, with 14 bases lying between them. The CDR3 has 12 amino acids. CDR3 loop: CASSKTNGPLFF. In nucleotides, the CDR3 is TGTGCCAGCAGTAAGACCAACGGGCCGCTGTTTTTT.

This clonotype was counted at least ten times. The chain joins TRBV11-2 to TRBJ2-7; weak D call: TRBD1 (5 bases). Trimming shortened V by 1 base and J by 0 bases, and 10 bases separated the two germline ends. The CDR3 has 15 residues. Germline assignment: CDR1 SGHAT and CDR2 FQNNGV. CDR3 residues: CASSLVFDSSYEQYF. The CDR3 DNA reads TGTGCCAGCAGCTTAGTTTTCGACAGCTCCTACGAGCAGTACTTC.

The chain has TRBV30 and TRBJ2-1; D may be TRBD2 (5 bases). The germline V gene has CDR1 GTSNPN and CDR2 SVGIG (reference sequence). The CDR3 extends over 14 amino acids. The V end was cut by 1 base, the J end by 0 bases, with 7 bases between. CDR3 loop: CAWSAGSSYNEQFF. Here the CDR3 DNA reads TGTGCCTGGAGTGCGGGAAGCTCCTACAATGAGCAGTTCTTC.

The chain employs TRBV6-5 and TRBJ2-2; the match to TRBD1 covers 11 bases. Unmatched junction bases numbered 11, after V lost 10 bases and J lost 7 bases. The CDR3 has 15 residues. CDR1 MNHEY and CDR2 SVGAGI come from the germline V gene. The CDR3 bases are TGTGCCACCTGGGACAGGGGGGATTCCGGCGGGGAGCTGTTTTTT. Protein: CATWDRGDSGGELFF.

With respect to this clonotype: A clone one base away is much larger, so this may be a read error. The rearrangement uses TRBV30 and TRBJ2-5, with 8 bases identical to TRBD2. This CDR3 contains 14 residues. Trimming cost V 2 bases and J 5 bases; bases outside gene matches: 7. From germline, CDR1 is GTSNPN and CDR2 SVGIG (reference sequence). The chain's CDR3 is CAWSWLTGGETQYF. CDR3 nucleotide sequence: TGTGCCTGGAGTTGGTTAACGGGGGGGGAGACCCAGTACTTC.

Concerning this clonotype itself: Just one base apart from a much larger clone, this may be a read error. The rearrangement joins TRBV6-5 to TRBJ2-7; D perhaps matches TRBD1 (6 bases). This CDR3 has 14 residues. V gave up 6 bases and J gave up 7 bases, with 19 bases separating them. The V gene's germline CDR1 is MNHEY and CDR2 SVGAGI. CDR3 nucleotides: TGTGCCAGCAGCCAGGGGATAGCAAGGCATGAGCAGTACTTC. Residues: CASSQGIARHEQYF.

Ten or more counts support this clonotype. V is TRBV6-5 and J is TRBJ2-3; 7 bases map to TRBD1. The V segment lost 4 bases and the J segment 2 bases; nucleotides outside the gene matches: 15. Looked up from germline, CDR1 is MNHEY and CDR2 is SVGAGI. CDR3 length: 18 amino acids. The CDR3 spells CASSSPGQPPVYTDTQYF. The CDR3, as DNA: TGTGCCAGCAGTTCCCCGGGACAGCCCCCGGTCTACACAGATACGCAGTATTTT.

This clonotype was recorded many times. The rearrangement links TRBV12-3 or TRBV12-4 to TRBJ2-3; D unclear. This CDR3 is 11 amino acids long. The V gene lost 6 bases and the J gene lost 5 bases, with 6 bases spanning the gap. The CDR3 nucleotides are TGTGCCAGCAGCCATGGAGATACGCAGTATTTT. It codes for CASSHGDTQYF.

The rearrangement uses TRBV7-9 and TRBJ2-1; TRBD2 matches 8 bases. Per the germline V gene, CDR1 is SEHNR and CDR2 is FQNEAQ (reference sequence). The V gene end was trimmed by 5 bases and the J gene end by 7 bases; junction bases not matched to a gene: 10. CDR3 length: 15 amino acids. This CDR3 reads CASSQDLSGRNEQFF. As DNA, the CDR3 is TGTGCCAGCAGCCAAGATCTCAGCGGGAGAAATGAGCAGTTCTTC.

This clonotype was counted at least ten times. This chain links TRBV20-1 with TRBJ2-7; TRBD1 is a possible D gene (6 bases). Trimming removed 1 base from V and 4 bases from J, with 14 bases in between. In germline, CDR1 is DFQATT, CDR2 SNEGSKA (reference sequence). CDR3 size: 14 residues. CDR3 nucleotides: TGCAGTGCTAGAGTTGGGACACGAACTTACGAGCAGTACTTC. Protein sequence: CSARVGTRTYEQYF.

This sequence joins TRBV5-1 and TRBJ1-1; the match to TRBD1 covers 9 bases. The germline V gene has CDR1 SGHRS and CDR2 YFSETQ. The CDR3 runs 16 residues. Trimming removed 7 bases from V and 4 bases from J; junction bases left unmatched: 14. The CDR3 DNA reads TGCGCCAGCGAAACCGGGACAGGGCTTGTCGGCACTGAAGCTTTCTTT. Translating it yields CASETGTGLVGTEAFF.

This clonotype showed up many times. This chain connects TRBV5-6 to TRBJ2-3; 7 bases map to TRBD2. CDR1 and CDR2 (germline): SGHDT, YYEEEE. With V trimmed by 4 bases and J by 4 bases, 9 bases remained unmatched. This CDR3 has 15 residues. CDR3 coding DNA: TGTGCCAGCAGCCCACTGGGCGGGGGAGCAGATACGCAGTATTTT. It codes for CASSPLGGGADTQYF.

The table lists this clonotype with many counts. The chain links TRBV6-2 or TRBV6-3 to TRBJ2-4; D is unresolved. Germline lookup yields CDR1 MNHEY and CDR2 SVGEGT. This CDR3 has 15 residues. Trimming pared 2 bases from V and 0 bases from J, leaving 8 bases between. In DNA, the CDR3 is TGTGCCAGCAGTTACGAGAGACTAGCCAAAAACATTCAGTACTTC. It translates to CASSYERLAKNIQYF.